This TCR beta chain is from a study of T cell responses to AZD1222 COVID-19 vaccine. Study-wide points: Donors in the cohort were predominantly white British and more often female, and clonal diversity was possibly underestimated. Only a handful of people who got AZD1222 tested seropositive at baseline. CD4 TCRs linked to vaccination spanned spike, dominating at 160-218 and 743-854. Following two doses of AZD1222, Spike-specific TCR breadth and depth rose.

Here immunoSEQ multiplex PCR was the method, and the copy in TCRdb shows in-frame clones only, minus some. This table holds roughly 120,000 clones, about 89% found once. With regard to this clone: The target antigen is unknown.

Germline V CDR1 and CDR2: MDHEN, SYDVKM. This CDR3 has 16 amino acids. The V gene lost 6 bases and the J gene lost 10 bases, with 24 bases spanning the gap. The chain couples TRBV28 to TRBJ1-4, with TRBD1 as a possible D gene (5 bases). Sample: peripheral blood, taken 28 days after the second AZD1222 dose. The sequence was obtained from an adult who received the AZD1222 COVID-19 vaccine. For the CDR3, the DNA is TGTGCCAGCAGCCCCCCAGGGTGGAGGCTAATGAGAAAACTGTTTTTT. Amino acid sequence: CASSPPGWRLMRKLFF.